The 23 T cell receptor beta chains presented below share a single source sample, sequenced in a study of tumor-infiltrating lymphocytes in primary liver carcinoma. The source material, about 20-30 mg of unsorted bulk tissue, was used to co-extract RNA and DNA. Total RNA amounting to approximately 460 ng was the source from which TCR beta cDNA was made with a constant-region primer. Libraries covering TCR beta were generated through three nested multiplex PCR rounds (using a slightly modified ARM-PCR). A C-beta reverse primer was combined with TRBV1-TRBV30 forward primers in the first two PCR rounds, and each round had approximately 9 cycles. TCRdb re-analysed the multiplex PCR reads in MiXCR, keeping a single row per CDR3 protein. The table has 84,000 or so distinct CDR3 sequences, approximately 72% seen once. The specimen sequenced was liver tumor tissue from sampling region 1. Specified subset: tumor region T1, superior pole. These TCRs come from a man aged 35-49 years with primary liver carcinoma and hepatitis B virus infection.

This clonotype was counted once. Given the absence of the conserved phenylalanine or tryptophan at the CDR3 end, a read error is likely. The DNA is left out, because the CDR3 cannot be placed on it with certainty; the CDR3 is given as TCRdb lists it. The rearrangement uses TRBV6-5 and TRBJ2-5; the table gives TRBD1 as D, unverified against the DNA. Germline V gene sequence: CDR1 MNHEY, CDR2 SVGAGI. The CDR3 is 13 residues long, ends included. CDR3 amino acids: CASRVERGETQNY.

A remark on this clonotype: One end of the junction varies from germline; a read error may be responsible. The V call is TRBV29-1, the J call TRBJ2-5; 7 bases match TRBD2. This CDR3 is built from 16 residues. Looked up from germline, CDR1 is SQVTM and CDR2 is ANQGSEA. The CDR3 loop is CSVEEGGRAGEEAQYF. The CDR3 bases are TGCAGCGTTGAAGAGGGTGGAAGGGCGGGGGAAGAGGCCCAGTACTTC. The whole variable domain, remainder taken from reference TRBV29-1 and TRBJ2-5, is SAVISQKPSRDICQRGTSLTIQCQVDSQVTMMFWYRQQPGQSLTLIATANQGSEATYESGFVIDKFPISRPNLTFSTLTVSNMSPEDSSIYLCSVEEGGRAGEEAQYFGPGTRLLVL.

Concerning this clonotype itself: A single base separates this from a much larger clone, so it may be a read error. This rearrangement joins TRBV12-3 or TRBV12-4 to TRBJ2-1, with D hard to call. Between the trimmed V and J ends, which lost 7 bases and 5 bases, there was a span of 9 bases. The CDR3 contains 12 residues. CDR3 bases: TGTGCCAGCAATGGAGACCACAATGAGCAGTTCTTC. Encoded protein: CASNGDHNEQFF.

CDR3 region: CVNSPGSPSDTQYF. The DNA for the CDR3 is TGTGTCAACAGCCCGGGCTCCCCCTCAGATACGCAGTATTTT. V gene TRBV11-2 combines with J gene TRBJ2-3; D remains unclear. Germline CDR1 and CDR2: SGHAT and FQNNGV. The CDR3 is 14 residues long.

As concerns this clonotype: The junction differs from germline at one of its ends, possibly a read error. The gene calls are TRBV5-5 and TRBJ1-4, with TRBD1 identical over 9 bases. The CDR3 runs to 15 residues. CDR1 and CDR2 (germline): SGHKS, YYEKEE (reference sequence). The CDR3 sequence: CASSSGTGLSEKLLF. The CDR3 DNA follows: TGTGCCAGCAGCAGCGGGACAGGGCTGAGTGAAAAACTGTTGTTT.

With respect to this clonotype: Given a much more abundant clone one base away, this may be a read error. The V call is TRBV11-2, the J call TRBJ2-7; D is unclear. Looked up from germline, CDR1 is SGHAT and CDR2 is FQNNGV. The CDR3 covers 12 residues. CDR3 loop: CACSLGAREQYF. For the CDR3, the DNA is TGTGCCTGCAGCTTAGGAGCCCGCGAGCAGTACTTC.

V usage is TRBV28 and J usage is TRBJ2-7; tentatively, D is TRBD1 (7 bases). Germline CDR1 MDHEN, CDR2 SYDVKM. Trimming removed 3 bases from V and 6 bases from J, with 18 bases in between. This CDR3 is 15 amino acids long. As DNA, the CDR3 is TGTGCCAGCAGTTTGGGGGGACAGTGGGCATCCGAGCAGTACTTC. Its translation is CASSLGGQWASEQYF.

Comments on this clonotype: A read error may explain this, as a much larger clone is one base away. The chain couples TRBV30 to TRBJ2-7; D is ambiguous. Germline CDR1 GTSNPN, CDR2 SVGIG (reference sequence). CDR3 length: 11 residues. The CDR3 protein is CAWSRGYGQYF. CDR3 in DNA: TGTGCCTGGAGTCGAGGCTACGGGCAGTACTTC.

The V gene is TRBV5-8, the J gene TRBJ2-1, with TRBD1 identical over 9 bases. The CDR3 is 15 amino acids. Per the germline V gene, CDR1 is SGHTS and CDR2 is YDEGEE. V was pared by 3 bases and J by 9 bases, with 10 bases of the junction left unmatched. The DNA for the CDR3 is TGTGCCAGCAGCTCCTCGACAGGGGGTTTCGGTGAGCAGTTCTTC. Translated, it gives CASSSSTGGFGEQFF. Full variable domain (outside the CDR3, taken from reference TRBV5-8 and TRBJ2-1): EAGVTQSPTHLIKTRGQQATLRCSPISGHTSVYWYQQALGLGLQFLLWYDEGEERNRGNFPPRFSGRQFPNYSSELNVNALELEDSALYLCASSSSTGGFGEQFFGPGTRLTVL.

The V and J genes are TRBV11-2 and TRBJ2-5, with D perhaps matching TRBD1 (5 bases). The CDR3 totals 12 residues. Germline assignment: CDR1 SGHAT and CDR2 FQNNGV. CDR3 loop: CAISLGERAQYF. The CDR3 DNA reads TGTGCTATCAGCTTAGGGGAAAGGGCCCAGTACTTC.

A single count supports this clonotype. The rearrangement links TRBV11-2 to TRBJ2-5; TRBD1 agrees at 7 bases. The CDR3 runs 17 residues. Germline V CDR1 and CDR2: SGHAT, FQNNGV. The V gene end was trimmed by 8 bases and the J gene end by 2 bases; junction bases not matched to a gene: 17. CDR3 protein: CASGLVSGDSRQETQYF. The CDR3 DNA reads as TGTGCCAGCGGGTTAGTCAGTGGGGACAGTCGGCAAGAGACCCAGTACTTC.

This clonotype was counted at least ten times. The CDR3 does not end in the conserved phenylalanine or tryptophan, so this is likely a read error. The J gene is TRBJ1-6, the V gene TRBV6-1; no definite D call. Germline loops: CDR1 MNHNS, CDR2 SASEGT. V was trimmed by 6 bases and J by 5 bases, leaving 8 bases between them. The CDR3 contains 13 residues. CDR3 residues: CASRTADNSPLHS. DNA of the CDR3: TGTGCCAGCAGGACCGCCGATAATTCACCCCTCCACTCT.

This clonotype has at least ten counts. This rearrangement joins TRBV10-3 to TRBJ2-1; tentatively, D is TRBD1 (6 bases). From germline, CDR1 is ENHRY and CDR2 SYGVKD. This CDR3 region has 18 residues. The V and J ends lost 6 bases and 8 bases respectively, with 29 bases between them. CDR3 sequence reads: CAIRASEGGAVSWDEQFF. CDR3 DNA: TGTGCCATCAGGGCCTCGGAAGGGGGAGCGGTTAGTTGGGATGAGCAGTTCTTC.

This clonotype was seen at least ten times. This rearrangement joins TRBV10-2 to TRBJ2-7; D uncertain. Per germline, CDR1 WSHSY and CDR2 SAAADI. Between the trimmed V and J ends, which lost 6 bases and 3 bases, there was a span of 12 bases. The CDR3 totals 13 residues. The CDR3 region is CASSLDTLYEQYF. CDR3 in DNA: TGCGCCAGCAGCCTTGACACCCTCTACGAGCAGTACTTC.

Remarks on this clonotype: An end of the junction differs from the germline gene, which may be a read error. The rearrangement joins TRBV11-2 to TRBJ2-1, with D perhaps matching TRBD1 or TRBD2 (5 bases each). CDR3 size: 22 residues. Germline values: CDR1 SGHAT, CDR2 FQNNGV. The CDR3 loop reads CASSLSYRGPVEQVRYYNEQFF. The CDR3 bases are TGTGCCAGCAGCCTCTCCTACCGGGGTCCCGTGGAACAGGTTCGCTACTACAATGAGCAATTCTTC. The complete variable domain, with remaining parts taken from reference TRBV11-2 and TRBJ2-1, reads EAGVAQSPRYKIIEKRQSVAFWCNPISGHATLYWYQQILGQGPKLLIQFQNNGVVDDSQLPKDRFSAERLKGVDSTLKIQPAKLEDSAVYLCASSLSYRGPVEQVRYYNEQFFGPGTRLTVL.

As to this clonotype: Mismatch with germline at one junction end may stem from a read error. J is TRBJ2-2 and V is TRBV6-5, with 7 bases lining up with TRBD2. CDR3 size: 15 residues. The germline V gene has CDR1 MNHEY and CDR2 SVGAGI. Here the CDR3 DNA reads TGTGCCAGCTCTAGCGGAAGGATGAACACCGGGGAGCTGGTTTTT. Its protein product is CASSSGRMNTGELVF.

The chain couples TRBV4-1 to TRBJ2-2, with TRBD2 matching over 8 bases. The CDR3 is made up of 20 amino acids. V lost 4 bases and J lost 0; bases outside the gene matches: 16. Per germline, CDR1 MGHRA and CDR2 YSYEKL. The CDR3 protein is CASSRELAAGGYPNTGELFF. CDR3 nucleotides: TGCGCCAGCAGCCGAGAATTGGCGGCGGGAGGCTATCCGAACACCGGGGAGCTGTTTTTT.

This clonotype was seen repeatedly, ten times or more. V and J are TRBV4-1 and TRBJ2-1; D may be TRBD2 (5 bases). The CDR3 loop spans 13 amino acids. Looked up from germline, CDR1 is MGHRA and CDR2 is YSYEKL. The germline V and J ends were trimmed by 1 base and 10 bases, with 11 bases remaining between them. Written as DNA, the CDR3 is TGCGCCAGCAGCCAAGCCCCCCCGGGGGAGCAGTTCTTC. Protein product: CASSQAPPGEQFF.

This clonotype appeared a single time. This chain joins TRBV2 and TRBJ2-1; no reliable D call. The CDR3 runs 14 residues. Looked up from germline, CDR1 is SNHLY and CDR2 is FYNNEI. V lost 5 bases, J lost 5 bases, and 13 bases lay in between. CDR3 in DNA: TGTGCCAGCAGTCTCCAGGAGTTGGACAATGAGCAGTTCTTC. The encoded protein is CASSLQELDNEQFF.

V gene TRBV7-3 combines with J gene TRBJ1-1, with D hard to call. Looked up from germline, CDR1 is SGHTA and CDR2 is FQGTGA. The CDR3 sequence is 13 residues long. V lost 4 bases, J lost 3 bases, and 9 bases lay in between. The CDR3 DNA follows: TGTGCCAGCAGCTGGGTCGGGGACACTGAAGCTTTCTTT. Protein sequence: CASSWVGDTEAFF.

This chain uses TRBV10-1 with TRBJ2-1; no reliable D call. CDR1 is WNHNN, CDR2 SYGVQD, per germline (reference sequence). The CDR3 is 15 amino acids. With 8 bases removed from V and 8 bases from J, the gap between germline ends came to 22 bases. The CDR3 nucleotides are TGCGCCAGCGGCGAGTCAATTTATCCCCTCGATGAGCAGTTCTTC. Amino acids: CASGESIYPLDEQFF.

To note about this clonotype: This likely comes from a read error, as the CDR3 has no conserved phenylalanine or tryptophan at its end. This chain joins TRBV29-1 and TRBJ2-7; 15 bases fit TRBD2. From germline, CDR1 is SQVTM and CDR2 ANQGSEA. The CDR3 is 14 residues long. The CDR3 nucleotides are TGTAGCGTTGGAGGGACTAGCGGGGGGATCGAGCAGTACCTC. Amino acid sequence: CSVGGTSGGIEQYL.

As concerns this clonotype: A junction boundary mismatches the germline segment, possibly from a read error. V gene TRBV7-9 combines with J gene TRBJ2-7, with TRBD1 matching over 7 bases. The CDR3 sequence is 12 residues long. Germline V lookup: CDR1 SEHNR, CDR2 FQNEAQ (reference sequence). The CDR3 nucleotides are TGTGCTAGCAGCTTAGTAGGGGGCGGGCAGTACTTC. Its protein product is CASSLVGGGQYF.